The TCR beta chain under discussion was sequenced for a study of T cell responses to AZD1222 COVID-19 vaccine. On the study more broadly: Second-dose groups at about 4 or about 12 weeks were pooled.

Only in-frame clones appear in the TCRdb table, and some are missing; sequencing was by immunoSEQ multiplex PCR. This sample has 120,000 to 150,000 clones; approximately 89% occur once, and the top ten carry about 16%. V shed 5 bases and J 0 bases; nucleotides not matched to a gene: 4. Germline CDR1 is GTSNPN and CDR2 is SVGIG (reference sequence). The CDR3 length is 15 residues. Comments on this clone: The antigen is not known.

Study results and caveats: Elevations in Spike-specific TCR breadth and depth followed administration of two AZD1222 doses. Among AZD1222 vaccinees, only 5 to 7 were seropositive at baseline. Regions left unmutated in variants are reportedly the target of nearly half of spike-specific TCRs.

The source material was peripheral blood, sampled on day 0 of AZD1222 vaccination. The J gene is TRBJ1-6, the V gene TRBV30; 7 nucleotides match TRBD1. The receptor comes from an adult in good health. The CDR3 protein is CAWGGQSSYNSPLHF. CDR3 DNA sequence: TGTGCCTGGGGGGGACAGAGCTCCTATAATTCACCCCTCCACTTT.